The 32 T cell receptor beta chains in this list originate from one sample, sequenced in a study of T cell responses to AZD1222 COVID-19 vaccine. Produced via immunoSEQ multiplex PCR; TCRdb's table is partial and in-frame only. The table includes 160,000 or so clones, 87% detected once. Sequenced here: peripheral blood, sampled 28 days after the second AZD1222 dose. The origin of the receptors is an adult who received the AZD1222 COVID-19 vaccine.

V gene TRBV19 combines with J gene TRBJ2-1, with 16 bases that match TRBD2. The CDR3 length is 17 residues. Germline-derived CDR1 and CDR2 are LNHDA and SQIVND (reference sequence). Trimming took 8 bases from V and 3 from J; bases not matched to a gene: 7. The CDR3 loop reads CASQGGTSGRDYNEQFF. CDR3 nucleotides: TGTGCCAGTCAGGGGGGGACTAGCGGGAGGGACTACAATGAGCAGTTCTTC.

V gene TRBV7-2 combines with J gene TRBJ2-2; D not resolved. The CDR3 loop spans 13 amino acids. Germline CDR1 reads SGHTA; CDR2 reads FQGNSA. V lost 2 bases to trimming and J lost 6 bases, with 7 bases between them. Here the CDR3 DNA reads TGTGCCAGCAGCTTATTTAGAGCCGGGGAGCTGTTTTTT. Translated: CASSLFRAGELFF.

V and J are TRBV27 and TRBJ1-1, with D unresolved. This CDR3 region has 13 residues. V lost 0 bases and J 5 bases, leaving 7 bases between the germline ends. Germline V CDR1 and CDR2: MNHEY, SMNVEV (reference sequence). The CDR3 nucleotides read TGTGCCAGCAGTTTATCGTCCCGAACTGAAGCTTTCTTT. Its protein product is CASSLSSRTEAFF.

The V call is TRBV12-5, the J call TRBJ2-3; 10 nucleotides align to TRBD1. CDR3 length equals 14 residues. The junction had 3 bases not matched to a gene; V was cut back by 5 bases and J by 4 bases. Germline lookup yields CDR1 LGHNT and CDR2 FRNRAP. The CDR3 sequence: CASGPGQGPDTQYF. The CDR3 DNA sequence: TGTGCTAGTGGTCCGGGACAGGGGCCAGATACGCAGTATTTT. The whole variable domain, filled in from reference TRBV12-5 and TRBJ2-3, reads DARVTQTPRHKVTEMGQEVTMRCQPILGHNTVFWYRQTMMQGLELLAYFRNRAPLDDSGMPKDRFSAEMPDATLATLKIQPSEPRDSAVYFCASGPGQGPDTQYFGPGTRLTVL.

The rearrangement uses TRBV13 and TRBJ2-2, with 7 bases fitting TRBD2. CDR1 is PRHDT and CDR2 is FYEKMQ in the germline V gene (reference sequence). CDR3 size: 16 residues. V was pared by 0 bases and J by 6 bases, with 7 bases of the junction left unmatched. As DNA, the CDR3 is TGTGCCAGCAGCTTAGGGGGCGGGGGTTCCGCCGGGGAGCTGTTTTTT. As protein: CASSLGGGGSAGELFF.

CDR3 nucleotides: TGTGCCAGCAGCCGACAGGGACTAAATCAGCCCCAGCATTTT. It yields the protein CASSRQGLNQPQHF. This chain links TRBV3-1 (or the pseudogene TRBV3-2) with TRBJ1-5; 7 nucleotides match TRBD1. Germline V gene lookup returns CDR1 LGHDT and CDR2 YNNKEL (reference sequence). The V segment lost 4 bases and the J segment 4 bases; nucleotides outside the gene matches: 4. CDR3 length: 14 residues.

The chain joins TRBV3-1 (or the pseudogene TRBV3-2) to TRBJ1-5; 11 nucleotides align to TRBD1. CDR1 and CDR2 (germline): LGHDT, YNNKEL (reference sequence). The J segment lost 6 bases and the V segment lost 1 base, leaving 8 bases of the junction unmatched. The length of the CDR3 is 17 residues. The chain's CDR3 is CASSQGTGTGGIQPQHF. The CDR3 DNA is TGTGCCAGCAGCCAAGGAACCGGGACAGGGGGTATTCAGCCCCAGCATTTT.

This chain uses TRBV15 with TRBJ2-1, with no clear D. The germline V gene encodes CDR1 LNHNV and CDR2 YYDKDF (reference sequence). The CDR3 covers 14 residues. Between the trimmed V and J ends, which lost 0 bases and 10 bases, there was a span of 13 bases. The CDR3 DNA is TGTGCCACCAGCAGAGAGTCGGTCAATCGGGAGCAGTTCTTC. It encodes CATSRESVNREQFF.

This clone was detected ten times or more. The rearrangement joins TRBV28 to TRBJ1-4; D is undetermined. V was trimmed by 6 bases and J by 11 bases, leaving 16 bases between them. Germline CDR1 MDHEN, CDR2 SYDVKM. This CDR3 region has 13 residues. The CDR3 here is CASRGDMVGKLFF. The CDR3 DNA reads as TGTGCCAGCAGGGGCGACATGGTGGGGAAACTGTTTTTT. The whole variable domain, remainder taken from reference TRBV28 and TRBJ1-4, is DVKVTQSSRYLVKRTGEKVFLECVQDMDHENMFWYRQDPGLGLRLIYFSYDVKMKEKGDIPEGYSVSREKKERFSLILESASTNQTSMYLCASRGDMVGKLFFGSGTQLSVL.

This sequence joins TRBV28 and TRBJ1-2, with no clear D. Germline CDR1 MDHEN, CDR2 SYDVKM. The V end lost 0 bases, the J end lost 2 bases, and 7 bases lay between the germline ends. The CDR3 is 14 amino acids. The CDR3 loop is CASSLWEANYGYTF. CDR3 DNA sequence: TGTGCCAGCAGTTTATGGGAGGCAAACTATGGCTACACCTTC.

The CDR3 bases are TGTGCCAGCAGCTTAGCAGGGCATCGCACAGATACGCAGTATTTT. Residues: CASSLAGHRTDTQYF. This chain uses TRBV7-2 with TRBJ2-3; D remains ambiguous. The CDR3 totals 15 residues. Trimming took 0 bases from V and 1 from J, leaving 8 bases between them. Germline CDR1 SGHTA, CDR2 FQGNSA.

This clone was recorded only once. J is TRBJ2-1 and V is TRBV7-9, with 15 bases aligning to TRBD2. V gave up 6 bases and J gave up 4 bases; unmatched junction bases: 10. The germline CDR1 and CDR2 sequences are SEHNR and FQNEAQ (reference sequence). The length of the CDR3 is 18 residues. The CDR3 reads CASRSSGTSGRTYNEQFF. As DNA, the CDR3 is TGTGCCAGCAGGTCCTCAGGGACTAGCGGGAGGACTTACAATGAGCAGTTCTTC.

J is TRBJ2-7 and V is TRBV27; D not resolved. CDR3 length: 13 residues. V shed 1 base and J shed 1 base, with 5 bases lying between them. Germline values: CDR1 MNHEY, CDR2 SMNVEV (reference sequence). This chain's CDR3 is CASSLWPSYEQYF. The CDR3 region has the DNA TGTGCCAGCAGTTTATGGCCTTCCTACGAGCAGTACTTC.

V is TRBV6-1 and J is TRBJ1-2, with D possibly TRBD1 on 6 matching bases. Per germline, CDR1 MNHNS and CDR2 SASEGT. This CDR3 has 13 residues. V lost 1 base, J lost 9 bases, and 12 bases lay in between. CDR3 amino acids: CASSEVDSSSYTF. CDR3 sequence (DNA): TGTGCCAGCAGTGAAGTGGACAGTTCCAGCTACACCTTC.

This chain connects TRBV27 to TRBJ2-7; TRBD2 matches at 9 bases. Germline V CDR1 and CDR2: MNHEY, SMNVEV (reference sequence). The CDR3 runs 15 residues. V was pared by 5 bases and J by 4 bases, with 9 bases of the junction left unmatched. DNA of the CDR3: TGTGCCAGCAGTGCACCGGGACTAGCAAGGTACGAGCAGTACTTC. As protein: CASSAPGLARYEQYF.

The CDR3: CARTGFEQYF. CDR3 nucleotide sequence: TGTGCCAGGACAGGGTTCGAGCAGTACTTC. The chain links TRBV9 to TRBJ2-7; 7 bases map to TRBD1. CDR3 length: 10 amino acids. Germline lookup yields CDR1 SGDLS and CDR2 YYNGEE. With V trimmed by 8 bases and J by 6 bases, 2 bases remained unmatched.

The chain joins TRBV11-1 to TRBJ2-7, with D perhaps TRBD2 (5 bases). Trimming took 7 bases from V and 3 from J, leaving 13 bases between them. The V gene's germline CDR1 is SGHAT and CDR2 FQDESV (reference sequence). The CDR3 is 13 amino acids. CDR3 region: CASTAFRGYEQYF. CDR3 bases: TGTGCCAGCACCGCGTTTCGGGGCTACGAGCAGTACTTC.

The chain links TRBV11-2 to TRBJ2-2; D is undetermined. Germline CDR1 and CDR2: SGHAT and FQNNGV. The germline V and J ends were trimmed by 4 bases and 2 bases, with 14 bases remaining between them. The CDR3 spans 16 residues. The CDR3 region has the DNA TGTGCCAGCAGCTCCTCTTTTGGTATAAACACCGGGGAGCTGTTTTTT. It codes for CASSSSFGINTGELFF. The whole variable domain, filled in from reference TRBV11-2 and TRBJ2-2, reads EAGVAQSPRYKIIEKRQSVAFWCNPISGHATLYWYQQILGQGPKLLIQFQNNGVVDDSQLPKDRFSAERLKGVDSTLKIQPAKLEDSAVYLCASSSSFGINTGELFFGEGSRLTVL.

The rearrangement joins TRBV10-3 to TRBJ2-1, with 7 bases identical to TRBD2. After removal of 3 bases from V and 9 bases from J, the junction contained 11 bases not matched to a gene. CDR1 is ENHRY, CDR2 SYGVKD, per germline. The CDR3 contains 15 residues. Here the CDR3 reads CAISEALAGAGEQFF. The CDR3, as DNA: TGTGCCATCAGTGAAGCTTTGGCGGGAGCCGGTGAGCAGTTCTTC.

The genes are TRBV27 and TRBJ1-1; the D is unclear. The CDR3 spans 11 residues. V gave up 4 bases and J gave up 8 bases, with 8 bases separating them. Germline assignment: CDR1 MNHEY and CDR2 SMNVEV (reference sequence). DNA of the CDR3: TGTGCCAGCAGTTCCCACATAGAAGCTTTCTTT. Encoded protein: CASSSHIEAFF.

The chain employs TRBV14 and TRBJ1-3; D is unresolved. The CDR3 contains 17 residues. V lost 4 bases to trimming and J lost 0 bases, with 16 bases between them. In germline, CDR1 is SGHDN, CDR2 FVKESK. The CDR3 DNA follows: TGTGCCAGCAGCCGACAAAGGACGGGGAACTCTGGAAACACCATATATTTT. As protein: CASSRQRTGNSGNTIYF. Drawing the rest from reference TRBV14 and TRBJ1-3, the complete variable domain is EAGVTQFPSHSVIEKGQTVTLRCDPISGHDNLYWYRRVMGKEIKFLLHFVKESKQDESGMPNNRFLAERTGGTYSTLKVQPAELEDSGVYFCASSRQRTGNSGNTIYFGEGSWLTVV.

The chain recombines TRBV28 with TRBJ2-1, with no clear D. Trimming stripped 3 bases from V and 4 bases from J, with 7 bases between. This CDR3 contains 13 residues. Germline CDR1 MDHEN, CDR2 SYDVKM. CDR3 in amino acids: CASSFGRYNEQFF. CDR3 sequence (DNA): TGTGCCAGCAGTTTTGGCAGGTACAATGAGCAGTTCTTC.

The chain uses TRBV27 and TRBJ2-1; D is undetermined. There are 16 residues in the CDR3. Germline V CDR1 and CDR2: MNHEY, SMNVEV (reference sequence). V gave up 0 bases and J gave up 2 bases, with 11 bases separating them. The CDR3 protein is CASSLSQTGTYNEQFF. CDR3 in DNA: TGTGCCAGCAGTTTATCGCAAACGGGTACCTACAATGAGCAGTTCTTC.

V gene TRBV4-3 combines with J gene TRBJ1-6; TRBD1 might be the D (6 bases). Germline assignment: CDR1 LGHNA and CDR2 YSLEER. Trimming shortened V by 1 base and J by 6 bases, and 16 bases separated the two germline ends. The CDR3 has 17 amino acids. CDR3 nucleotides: TGCGCCAGCAGCCAAGGATGGGGGGCGTCCCGTAATTCACCCCTCCACTTT. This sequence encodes CASSQGWGASRNSPLHF.

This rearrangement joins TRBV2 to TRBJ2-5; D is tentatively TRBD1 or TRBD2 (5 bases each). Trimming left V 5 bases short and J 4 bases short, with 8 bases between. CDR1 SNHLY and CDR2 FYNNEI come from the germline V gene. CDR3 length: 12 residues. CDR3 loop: CASSTGGETQYF. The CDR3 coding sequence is TGTGCCAGCAGTACTGGGGGAGAGACCCAGTACTTC.

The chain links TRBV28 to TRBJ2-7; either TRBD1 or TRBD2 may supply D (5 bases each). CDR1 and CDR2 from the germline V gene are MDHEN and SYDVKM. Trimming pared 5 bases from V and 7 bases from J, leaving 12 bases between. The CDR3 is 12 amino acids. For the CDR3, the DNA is TGTGCCAGCAGTCTTTCATGGGGGGAGCAGTACTTC. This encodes CASSLSWGEQYF. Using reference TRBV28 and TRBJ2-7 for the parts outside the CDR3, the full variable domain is DVKVTQSSRYLVKRTGEKVFLECVQDMDHENMFWYRQDPGLGLRLIYFSYDVKMKEKGDIPEGYSVSREKKERFSLILESASTNQTSMYLCASSLSWGEQYFGPGTRLTVT.

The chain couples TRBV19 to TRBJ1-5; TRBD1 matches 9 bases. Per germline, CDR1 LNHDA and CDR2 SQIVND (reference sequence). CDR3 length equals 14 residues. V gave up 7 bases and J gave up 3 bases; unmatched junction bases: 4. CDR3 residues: CASTRTGDNQPQHF. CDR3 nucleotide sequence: TGTGCCAGTACCCGGACAGGGGACAATCAGCCCCAGCATTTT.

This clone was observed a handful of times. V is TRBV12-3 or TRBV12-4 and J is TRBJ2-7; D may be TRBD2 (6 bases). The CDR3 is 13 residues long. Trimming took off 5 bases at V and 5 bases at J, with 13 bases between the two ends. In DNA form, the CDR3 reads TGTGCCAGCAGTAGAGGAGGGGTCCACGAGCAGTACTTC. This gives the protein CASSRGGVHEQYF.

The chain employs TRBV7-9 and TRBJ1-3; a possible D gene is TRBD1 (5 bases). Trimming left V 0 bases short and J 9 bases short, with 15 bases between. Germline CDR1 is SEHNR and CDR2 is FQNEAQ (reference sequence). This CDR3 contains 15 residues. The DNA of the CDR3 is TGTGCCAGCAGCTTAGCGGAGGGCCTGGGGGGCACCATATATTTT. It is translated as CASSLAEGLGGTIYF. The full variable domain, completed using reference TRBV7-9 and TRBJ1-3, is DTGVSQNPRHKITKRGQNVTFRCDPISEHNRLYWYRQTLGQGPEFLTYFQNEAQLEKSRLLSDRFSAERPKGSFSTLEIQRTEQGDSAMYLCASSLAEGLGGTIYFGEGSWLTVV.

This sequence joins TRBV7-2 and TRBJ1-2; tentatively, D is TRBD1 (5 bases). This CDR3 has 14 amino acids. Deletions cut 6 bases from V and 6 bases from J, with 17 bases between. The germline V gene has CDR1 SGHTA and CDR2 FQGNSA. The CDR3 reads CASSYTGALNGYTF. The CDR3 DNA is TGTGCCAGCAGTTATACAGGCGCCCTAAATGGCTACACCTTC.

CDR3 sequence: CATSRGDGRQPQHF. DNA for the CDR3: TGTGCCACCAGCAGGGGGGACGGCAGGCAGCCCCAGCATTTT. The V and J genes are TRBV15 and TRBJ1-5; perhaps TRBD1 as D (5 bases). Germline V gene lookup returns CDR1 LNHNV and CDR2 YYDKDF (reference sequence). This CDR3 is built from 14 residues. V gave up 3 bases and J gave up 7 bases, with 13 bases separating them.

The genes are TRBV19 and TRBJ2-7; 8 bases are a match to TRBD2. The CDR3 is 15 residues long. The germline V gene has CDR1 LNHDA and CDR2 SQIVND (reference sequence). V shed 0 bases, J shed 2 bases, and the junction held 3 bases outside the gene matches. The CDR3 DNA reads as TGTGCCAGTAGTATAGAAGAGCGGGGGACCTACGAGCAGTACTTC. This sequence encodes CASSIEERGTYEQYF.